The rows below give T cell receptor beta chains drawn from one sample of a study of shared clonotypes between healthy human individuals. Data came from immunoSEQ multiplex PCR; TCRdb stores just in-frame clones and leaves some out. The sample has 2 million to 2.5 million clones, approximately 96% seen once. Input material: naive CD4+ T cells sorted from blood. Every receptor here comes from a man aged 18 to 30 in good health. Both conserved end residues are part of each CDR3. Fields, in order: J gene, V gene, D gene, clone size, CDR3 protein, CDR3 DNA. A D gene is named only where the DNA matches it firmly. Clone size, where shown, is once, few, many, or a class for clones that have expanded.

TRBJ2-7 | TRBV5-5 | TRBD1 | . | CASSQAVGTGVHEQYF | TGTGCCAGCAGTCAAGCAGTGGGGACAGGGGTCCACGAGCAGTACTTC
TRBJ2-1 | TRBV28 | TRBD2 | once | CASRGEGSGRALNEQFF | TGTGCCAGCAGAGGGGAGGGTAGCGGGAGGGCCCTCAATGAGCAGTTCTTC
TRBJ2-7 | TRBV6-5 | . | . | CASSYSTGTPTYEQYF | TGTGCCAGCAGTTACTCGACCGGGACCCCAACCTACGAGCAGTACTTC
TRBJ2-1 | TRBV30 | . | . | CAWSVAGGLGKFF | TGTGCCTGGAGTGTGGCCGGGGGGCTAGGGAAGTTCTTC
TRBJ2-2 | TRBV9 | TRBD2 | . | CASSVAGGIKAGELFF | TGTGCCAGCAGCGTAGCGGGGGGTATAAAGGCCGGGGAGCTGTTTTTT
TRBJ1-5 | TRBV5-1 | . | . | CASSVTGDSNQPQHF | TGCGCCAGCAGCGTTACAGGAGATAGCAATCAGCCCCAGCATTTT
TRBJ2-1 | TRBV19 | . | . | CASSTPGRDNEQFF | TGTGCCAGTAGTACCCCGGGCAGGGACAATGAGCAGTTCTTC
TRBJ1-3 | TRBV5-6 | . | once | CASSLFFGNTIYF | TGTGCCAGCAGCCTATTTTTTGGAAACACCATATATTTT
TRBJ2-7 | TRBV6-6 | TRBD2 | . | CASSYGTSGHYEQYF | TGTGCCAGCAGTTACGGGACTAGCGGACACTACGAGCAGTACTTC
TRBJ2-1 | TRBV5-1 | . | . | CASSAGIYNEQFF | TGCGCCAGCAGCGCGGGGATCTACAATGAGCAGTTCTTC
TRBJ1-2 | TRBV29-1 | . | . | CSVVGLGSYTF | TGCAGCGTTGTCGGGTTGGGTAGCTACACCTTC
TRBJ2-2 | TRBV11-3 | TRBD2 | . | CASSLRAGQNTGELFF | TGTGCCAGCAGCTTAAGAGCGGGGCAAAACACCGGGGAGCTGTTTTTT
TRBJ2-1 | TRBV6-1 | TRBD2 | . | CASSPPTSADEQFF | TGTGCCAGCAGTCCCCCGACTAGCGCGGATGAGCAGTTCTTC
TRBJ2-7 | TRBV2 | TRBD2 | . | CASSESLAGSSYEQYF | TGTGCCAGCAGTGAAAGTCTAGCGGGGAGCTCCTACGAGCAGTACTTC
TRBJ1-5 | TRBV18 | TRBD1 | . | CASSPAQGQAYSNQPQHF | TGTGCCAGCTCACCCGCACAGGGACAGGCATATAGCAATCAGCCCCAGCATTTT
TRBJ1-3 | TRBV7-3 | . | . | CASSLRGPPGNTIYF | TGTGCCAGCAGCCTGCGCGGGCCTCCGGGAAACACCATATATTTT
TRBJ2-3 | TRBV13 | . | . | CASSLGGGQGTDTQYF | TGTGCCAGCAGCTTAGGAGGGGGTCAGGGCACAGATACGCAGTATTTT
TRBJ2-1 | TRBV5-1 | TRBD2 | . | CASSLGPAGVSYNEQFF | TGCGCCAGCAGCTTGGGTCCAGCGGGAGTATCCTACAATGAGCAGTTCTTC
TRBJ2-2 | TRBV29-1 | . | . | CSADLGGTGELFF | TGCAGCGCAGACTTGGGCGGGACCGGGGAGCTGTTTTTT
TRBJ2-5 | TRBV18 | . | . | CASSSSGLETQYF | TGTGCCAGCTCCTCGTCAGGTTTGGAGACCCAGTACTTC
TRBJ1-1 | TRBV19 | . | . | CASSIRGASEAFF | TGTGCCAGTAGCATACGGGGGGCTTCTGAAGCTTTCTTT
TRBJ1-5 | TRBV9 | TRBD1 | . | CASSVGDREDQPQHF | TGTGCCAGCAGCGTAGGTGACAGGGAGGATCAGCCCCAGCATTTT
TRBJ1-5 | TRBV6-1 | . | . | CASSEAGRNQPQHF | TGTGCCAGCAGTGAAGCCGGAAGAAATCAGCCCCAGCATTTT
TRBJ2-1 | TRBV25-1 | TRBD2 | . | CASSGRSGRAWNEQFF | TGTGCCAGCAGTGGCCGTAGCGGGAGGGCCTGGAATGAGCAGTTCTTC
TRBJ2-7 | TRBV6-1 | . | . | CASSEWGQPYEQYF | TGTGCCAGCAGTGAGTGGGGGCAACCCTACGAGCAGTACTTC
TRBJ2-6 | TRBV2 | . | . | CASSDGTFVSGANVLTF | TGTGCCAGCAGTGACGGGACGTTTGTCTCTGGGGCCAACGTCCTGACTTTC
TRBJ2-7 | TRBV29-1 | TRBD1 | once | CSVEGQKSYEQYF | TGCAGCGTTGAGGGACAGAAATCTTACGAGCAGTACTTC